This T cell receptor (beta chain) was found in a study of cytomegalovirus exposure and HLA in healthy donors. Study outcomes and limitations: Several V segments, TRBV6-2 and TRBV6-3 among them, could not be told apart and were dropped. Per a later analysis, HLA-associated TCR beta chains showed more clonal expansion than other, equally common TCR beta chains. Immune exposure data for these donors was limited to CMV serostatus.

The study ran its PCR with 60 Vbeta and 13 Jbeta primers. Clones were sequenced by immunoSEQ multiplex PCR, and TCRdb holds only the in-frame ones, with some missing. The table has under 200,000 clones, more than 70% seen once. J gave up 0 bases and V 6 bases, and 10 bases lay outside the gene matches. The CDR3 totals 17 residues. Germline V lookup: CDR1 MDHEN, CDR2 SYDVKM. Remarks on this clone: Its matching antigen is unknown.

The receptor was derived from a woman aged 35 to 49 in good health and CMV-seropositive. The sequenced sample was PBMCs. The chain joins TRBV28 to TRBJ1-1, with 10 positions matching TRBD1. The CDR3 loop reads CASSPDGDRGLNTEAFF. For the CDR3, the DNA is TGTGCCAGCAGCCCCGACGGGGACAGGGGACTGAACACTGAAGCTTTCTTT.